This entry describes one T cell receptor beta chain. Its antigen is currently unknown. It may be a read error: a sequence one base away is much more abundant. Bulk TCR libraries used previously described methods and listed TCR primers. TCRdb itself ran the PCR reads through MiXCR, one entry per CDR3 protein. Of about 510,000 distinct CDR3 sequences listed, about 20% are singletons. The data originate from a study of molecular identifiers for immune sequencing clone quantification. Trimming left V 8 bases short and J 5 bases short, with 20 bases between. This CDR3 spans 15 amino acids. Study-wide results and caveats: In naive cells, under 1% of molecules belonged to clones above 20 RNA copies, against over 98% in effector cells.

This clonotype was obtained from a human donor in good health. Some libraries in this study had Jurkat cell RNA spiked in. The sequencing sample was made of naive CD8+ T cells from blood, with Jurkat cell RNA spiked in. Subset noted: FACS-sorted CD8+CD4-CCR7+CD45RA+ naive T cells. This sequence joins TRBV5-3 and TRBJ2-4, with D unresolved. TRBV5-3 is flagged as an ORF with uncertain function. This CDR3 reads CASRLAGSQENIQYF. The CDR3 DNA reads as TGTGCCAGCAGATTGGCAGGTAGCCAAGAAAACATTCAGTACTTC.